This TCR beta chain was documented in a study of CD8 T cells in Susac syndrome. CDR3 size: 14 residues. V lost 6 bases and J 0 bases, leaving 10 bases between the germline ends. CDR1 MNHEY and CDR2 SMNVEV come from the germline V gene (reference sequence). General observations from the study: CD8+ clonal expansion in Susac peaked in TEMRA cells and active patients.

Details on this clonotype: Its cognate antigen is unknown.

An input of roughly 0.5 to 1 ug of RNA was subjected to reverse transcription using random hexamers. The authors amplified TCR beta CDR3 across 54 Vbeta and 13 Jbeta using immunoSEQ multiplex PCR. Each CDR3 protein gets one entry after TCRdb re-called the immunoSEQ multiplex PCR reads with MiXCR. This table has 95,000 to 150,000 distinct CDR3 sequences, 85% to 95% appearing once. This chain uses TRBV27 with TRBJ2-3, with a tentative D call TRBD2 (6 bases). Source material: CD8+ T cells from PBMCs. The sequence was collected from a human donor with Susac syndrome. CDR3 coding DNA: TGTGCCAGCAGGGGGGGACCTAGCACAGATACGCAGTATTTT. Encoded protein: CASRGGPSTDTQYF.